These 9 T cell receptor beta chains came from one sample sequenced in a study of tumor-infiltrating lymphocytes in glioblastoma multiforme. TCR beta libraries were built from RNA through three nested multiplex PCR rounds using modified ARM-PCR. TCRdb used MiXCR to reprocess the multiplex PCR reads, holding one entry per CDR3 protein. The data hold roughly 10,000 distinct CDR3 sequences, with 60% to 70% observed a single time. The sequenced material came from brain tumor tissue. The receptor set was obtained from a male donor with glioblastoma.

By share, this clonotype counts as medium-sized. V usage is TRBV6-1 and J usage is TRBJ1-1, with D perhaps matching TRBD1 (5 bases). Germline CDR1 is MNHNS and CDR2 is SASEGT. V was trimmed by 5 bases and J by 4 bases, leaving 14 bases between them. CDR3 length: 14 amino acids. CDR3 sequence reads: CASSLAEGITEAFF. The CDR3 bases are TGTGCCAGCAGTTTGGCCGAGGGGATCACTGAAGCTTTCTTT.

This clonotype has ten or more counts. The chain has TRBV6-5 and TRBJ2-5; 8 bases agree with TRBD2. With 2 bases clipped from V and 4 bases from J, the junction kept 3 bases outside the gene matches. Germline assignment: CDR1 MNHEY and CDR2 SVGAGI. CDR3 size: 14 residues. CDR3 sequence: CASSYKAGGETQYF. CDR3 DNA sequence: TGTGCCAGCAGTTACAAGGCGGGAGGAGAGACCCAGTACTTC.

A remark on this clonotype: A much larger clone lies a single base off, so this may be a read error. This chain joins TRBV20-1 and TRBJ1-2; D not resolved. This CDR3 comprises 12 residues. The germline CDR1 and CDR2 sequences are DFQATT and SNEGSKA (reference sequence). The CDR3 DNA reads TGCAGTGCTAGAGAAGGATTCAACGGCTGCACCTTC. Its translation: CSAREGFNGCTF.

This clonotype was observed a few times. The chain combines TRBV18 with TRBJ1-6; D is ambiguous. V shed 4 bases and J shed 5 bases, with 6 bases lying between them. Germline V CDR1 and CDR2: KGHSH, LQKENI. The CDR3 has 13 residues. CDR3 residues: CASSREDNSPLHF. In nucleotides, the CDR3 is TGTGCCAGCTCACGCGAAGATAATTCACCCCTCCACTTT.

V and J are TRBV6-5 and TRBJ2-7; TRBD2 aligns across 11 bases. V trimming: 6 bases; J trimming: 4 bases; junction bases outside the gene matches: 8. There are 15 residues in the CDR3. CDR1 is MNHEY, CDR2 SVGAGI, per germline. This CDR3 is CASRSTSGRIYEQYF. DNA for the CDR3: TGTGCCAGCAGGTCTACTAGCGGGAGAATATACGAGCAGTACTTC.

The CDR3 reads CASSGPGTGYSYTF. The CDR3 nucleotides are TGTGCCAGCAGCGGACCCGGGACAGGGTATAGCTACACCTTC. The V gene is TRBV11-2, the J gene TRBJ1-2; 9 nucleotides agree with TRBD1. Germline V gene sequence: CDR1 SGHAT, CDR2 FQNNGV. The CDR3 loop spans 14 amino acids. V gave up 5 bases and J gave up 9 bases; unmatched junction bases: 10.

The chain employs TRBV12-3 or TRBV12-4 and TRBJ2-3; D uncertain. The V end was cut by 3 bases, the J end by 4 bases, with 14 bases between. This CDR3 has 15 residues. CDR3 loop: CASSLYDPNADTQYF. The CDR3 coding sequence is TGTGCCAGCAGTTTGTACGACCCCAATGCAGATACGCAGTATTTT.

This clonotype occurred many times. The V call is TRBV30, the J call TRBJ1-1; perhaps TRBD1 as D (6 bases). The CDR3 runs to 11 residues. From germline, CDR1 is GTSNPN and CDR2 SVGIG (reference sequence). CDR3 sequence reads: CAYRVGTEAFF. The CDR3 DNA follows: TGTGCATACAGGGTAGGCACTGAAGCTTTCTTT.

In regard to this clonotype: A read error may account for a junction end that differs from germline. The chain carries TRBV12-3 or TRBV12-4 and TRBJ1-1; D uncertain. This CDR3 region has 13 residues. CDR3 DNA sequence: TGTGTCAGCAGTTTCGGGCCGAACACTGAAGCTTTCTTT. Its protein is CVSSFGPNTEAFF.